A selection of T cell receptor beta chains follows, all from one sample in a study of cytomegalovirus exposure and HLA in healthy donors. The protocol was immunoSEQ multiplex PCR, while the TCRdb copy is restricted to in-frame clones and leaves out a portion. The table records roughly 150,000 clones, about four fifths of them present only once. Sequenced: PBMCs. The receptors were gathered from a man aged 30-40 years in good health and CMV-seropositive. Both conserved end residues are part of each CDR3. The order of the fields is D gene, J gene, clone size, V gene, CDR3 protein, CDR3 DNA. The D gene is left open where the match is weak. Only part of the rows carry a size: once, few, many, or a class if the clone is expanded.

TRBD1 TRBJ2-2 - TRBV11-2 CASRDRGPNTGELFF TGTGCCAGCAGGGACAGGGGGCCGAACACCGGGGAGCTGTTTTTT
TRBD1 TRBJ2-7 - TRBV19 CASSRSGTGPYEQYF TGTGCCAGTAGTCGCTCCGGGACAGGACCTTACGAGCAGTACTTC
TRBD1 TRBJ1-5 - TRBV7-2 CASSLGTGGYQPQHF TGTGCCAGCAGCCTAGGGACAGGGGGCTATCAGCCCCAGCATTTT
TRBD2 TRBJ2-4 - TRBV7-2 CASSPARLAGALAKNIQYF TGTGCCAGCAGCCCGGCGCGACTAGCGGGAGCTTTGGCAAAAAACATTCAGTACTTC
TRBD2 TRBJ2-2 few TRBV27 CAVQAGVDTGELFF TGTGCCGTCCAAGCGGGAGTGGACACCGGGGAGCTGTTTTTT
TRBD1 TRBJ2-7 once TRBV7-9 CASSLGGTGGYEQYF TGTGCCAGCAGCTTAGGGGGGACAGGGGGCTACGAGCAGTACTTC
- TRBJ1-1 - TRBV4-2 CASSPRYANTEAFF TGTGCCAGCAGCCCCAGGTACGCGAACACTGAAGCTTTCTTT
TRBD1 TRBJ2-7 - TRBV6-6 CASRLKTGGGEQYF TGTGCCAGCAGGCTTAAAACAGGGGGCGGCGAGCAGTACTTC
- TRBJ2-1 few TRBV27 CASSSEWFNEQFF TGTGCCAGCAGTTCCGAGTGGTTCAATGAGCAGTTCTTC
- TRBJ2-7 - TRBV28 CATGTFSYEQYF TGTGCCACCGGGACTTTCTCCTACGAGCAGTACTTC
- TRBJ2-7 - TRBV27 CASSLSRDSVQYF TGTGCCAGCAGTTTATCCAGGGACTCGGTGCAGTACTTC
- TRBJ1-1 few TRBV5-1 CASSSGQLNTEAFF TGCGCCAGCAGCTCCGGACAGTTGAACACTGAAGCTTTCTTT
- TRBJ2-7 - TRBV5-1 CATPNEQYF TGCGCCACCCCTAACGAGCAGTACTTC
TRBD1 TRBJ1-5 - TRBV5-1 CASSQGQGGNQPQHF TGCGCCAGCAGCCAGGGACAGGGCGGCAATCAGCCCCAGCATTTT
TRBD1 TRBJ1-2 - TRBV5-1 CASSFGTALDGYTF TGCGCCAGCAGCTTCGGGACAGCCCTGGATGGCTACACCTTC
TRBD1 TRBJ2-1 - TRBV6-5 CASSSSGQGDNEQFF TGTGCCAGCAGTTCTTCTGGACAGGGGGACAATGAGCAGTTCTTC
TRBD2 TRBJ2-5 - TRBV27 CASSSFGGYQETQYF TGTGCCAGCAGTTCCTTCGGGGGGTACCAAGAGACCCAGTACTTC
TRBD1 TRBJ2-5 - TRBV7-9 CASSLPRGRGETQYF TGTGCCAGCAGCTTACCCAGGGGGCGCGGAGAGACCCAGTACTTC
- TRBJ2-7 - TRBV7-9 CASRKQGSVDEQYF TGTGCCAGCAGGAAACAGGGTTCGGTTGACGAGCAGTACTTC
TRBD2 TRBJ2-1 - TRBV7-7 CASSLAGLNEEQFF TGTGCCAGCAGCTTAGCGGGACTAAACGAAGAGCAGTTCTTC
- TRBJ2-1 - TRBV27 CASSLYSVSPVKEQFF TGTGCCAGCAGTTTATATAGCGTGAGTCCCGTCAAGGAGCAGTTCTTC
- TRBJ2-7 - TRBV30 CAWSESYEQYF TGTGCCTGGAGCGAGTCGTACGAGCAGTACTTC
TRBD1 TRBJ1-2 - TRBV7-2 CASSSPGQGAFGYTF TGTGCCAGCAGCTCGCCGGGACAGGGGGCCTTTGGCTACACCTTC
TRBD2 TRBJ2-7 - TRBV25-1 CASTIAGRNEQYF TGTGCCAGCACTATAGCGGGACGGAACGAGCAGTACTTC
TRBD1 TRBJ2-7 few TRBV18 CASSGQGASYEQYF TGTGCCAGCTCCGGACAGGGGGCGTCCTACGAGCAGTACTTC
- TRBJ2-1 - TRBV9 CASSVASREYNEQFF TGTGCCAGCAGCGTAGCGTCGCGGGAATACAATGAGCAGTTCTTC
- TRBJ2-1 few TRBV6-1 CASSEGSGTYNEQFF TGTGCCAGCAGTGAAGGTAGCGGTACCTACAATGAGCAGTTCTTC
- TRBJ2-7 - TRBV28 CASSFTIYEQYF TGTGCCAGCAGTTTCACAATTTACGAGCAGTACTTC
- TRBJ2-5 - TRBV11-3 CASSLGAATGETQYF TGTGCCAGCAGCTTAGGTGCCGCTACGGGGGAGACCCAGTACTTC
- TRBJ1-1 - TRBV2 CASLAGFTEAFF TGTGCCAGCTTGGCAGGATTCACTGAAGCTTTCTTT
- TRBJ1-2 - TRBV19 CASGIQGIYGYTF TGTGCCAGTGGTATTCAGGGGATCTATGGCTACACCTTC
- TRBJ1-2 few TRBV7-2 CASSFTRVSSYGYTF TGTGCCAGCAGCTTCACCAGGGTATCGAGCTATGGCTACACCTTC
- TRBJ2-1 - TRBV12-5 CASGRGGDYNEQFF TGTGCTAGTGGAAGGGGTGGAGACTACAATGAGCAGTTCTTC
- TRBJ1-2 - TRBV6-5 CASTIGWGEYGYTF TGTGCCAGCACCATAGGGTGGGGAGAATATGGCTACACCTTC
TRBD1 TRBJ1-4 once TRBV7-9 CASSLGQGWGTATNEKLFF TGTGCCAGCAGCCTGGGACAGGGATGGGGTACTGCAACTAATGAAAAACTGTTTTTT
TRBD2 TRBJ2-3 - TRBV7-7 CASSMGLAGGGDTQYF TGTGCCAGCAGCATGGGACTAGCGGGGGGCGGAGATACGCAGTATTTT
- TRBJ1-5 few TRBV6-5 CASSTRERQPQHF TGTGCCAGCAGCACCCGGGAGAGACAGCCCCAGCATTTT
- TRBJ1-2 - TRBV7-9 CASSPEVYGYTF TGTGCCAGCAGCCCAGAGGTCTATGGCTACACCTTC
- TRBJ2-3 - TRBV27 CASSPRGAATTDTQYF TGTGCCAGCAGTCCCCGGGGAGCGGCAACCACAGATACGCAGTATTTT
- TRBJ2-3 - TRBV19 CASSVTGLRTDTQYF TGTGCCAGTAGTGTCACAGGGTTACGGACAGATACGCAGTATTTT
- TRBJ2-7 - TRBV7-9 CASSLGGTVYEQYF TGTGCCAGCAGCTTAGGCGGAACCGTCTACGAGCAGTACTTC
TRBD2 TRBJ2-3 - TRBV7-6 CASSLSGGSTDTQYF TGTGCCAGCAGCCTTAGCGGGGGGTCCACAGATACGCAGTATTTT
TRBD1 TRBJ1-4 - TRBV2 CAREDPDREKLFF TGTGCCAGAGAAGACCCGGACAGGGAAAAACTGTTTTTT
- TRBJ2-4 - TRBV2 CASRADNLAKNIQYF TGTGCCAGCAGAGCTGACAACCTAGCCAAAAACATTCAGTACTTC
- TRBJ2-1 once TRBV6-1 CASASYNEQFF TGTGCCAGCGCCAGCTACAATGAGCAGTTCTTC
- TRBJ1-1 - TRBV6-1 CASSDWAAEAFF TGTGCCAGCAGTGACTGGGCAGCTGAAGCTTTCTTT
TRBD1 TRBJ1-6 - TRBV7-2 CASSIDRGSPLHF TGTGCCAGCAGCATTGACAGGGGCTCACCCCTCCACTTT